Listed below are T cell receptor beta chains from one sample, sequenced in a study of cytomegalovirus exposure and HLA in healthy donors. Data came from immunoSEQ multiplex PCR; TCRdb stores just in-frame clones and leaves some out. The table shows about 190,000 clones, with about 80% occurring only once. Source material: PBMCs. The receptors come from a man in his forties or fifties in good health and CMV-seropositive. The CDR3 runs from the conserved cysteine through the conserved F or W. A D gene is named only where the DNA matches it firmly. For some rows the clone size is stated as once, few or many, or as a class when expanded; others skip it.

>TRBV14|TRBJ1-3|.|.
TGTGCCAGCAGCCAAGGTCCCAGGGCCGGAAACACCATATATTTT
CASSQGPRAGNTIYF
>TRBV7-8|TRBJ2-7|.|.
TGTGCCAGCAGCTTAGCCGCGAGTAGCGAGCAGTACTTC
CASSLAASSEQYF
>TRBV6-1|TRBJ1-4|.|.
TGTGCCAGCAGTGTGACCGGGACAAGTAATGAAAAACTGTTTTTT
CASSVTGTSNEKLFF
>TRBV6-1|TRBJ1-2|.|TRBD1
TGTGCCAGCAGTGCTAGGGACAGGGGGTTTTATGGCTACACCTTC
CASSARDRGFYGYTF
>TRBV5-8|TRBJ1-1|.|TRBD1
TGTGCCAGCAGCTTCAGGGGGGTGAACACTGAAGCTTTCTTT
CASSFRGVNTEAFF
>TRBV7-3|TRBJ2-3|.|TRBD2
TGTGCCAGCAGCCTAAGACCCATAGCGGGAGTCACAGATACGCAGTATTTT
CASSLRPIAGVTDTQYF
>TRBV6-5|TRBJ1-6|.|.
TGTGCCAGCAGTTGGGGGGAGTCGTCTCCCAATTCACCCCTCCACTTT
CASSWGESSPNSPLHF
>TRBV5-1|TRBJ1-5|.|TRBD1
TGCGCCAGCAGCCCGGGACAGGGTAGCAATCAGCCCCAGCATTTT
CASSPGQGSNQPQHF
>TRBV7-9|TRBJ2-7|.|TRBD1
TGTGCCAGCAGCTTTACAGGGGACGAGCAGTACTTC
CASSFTGDEQYF
>TRBV7-9|TRBJ2-3|.|TRBD2
TGTGCCAGCAGCTTATCGGCGGGGGGATCAGATACGCAGTATTTT
CASSLSAGGSDTQYF
>TRBV5-1|TRBJ2-4|.|TRBD1
TGCGCCAGCAGCTTGGACAGGGGATTAGGCAAAAACATTCAGTACTTC
CASSLDRGLGKNIQYF
>TRBV2|TRBJ2-2|few|.
TGTGCCAGCAGAGGACGGCAGGGCGGGAACACCGGGGAGCTGTTTTTT
CASRGRQGGNTGELFF
>TRBV6-5|TRBJ2-7|.|.
TGTGCCAGCAGCCCTGGACAGCTTAGCTCCTACGAGCAGTACTTC
CASSPGQLSSYEQYF
>TRBV6-1|TRBJ2-2|.|.
TGTGCCAGCAGTGAAAGCGGAACGAACACCGGGGAGCTGTTTTTT
CASSESGTNTGELFF
>TRBV5-1|TRBJ2-1|.|.
TGCGCCAGCACCCTCGGATGGGGGGACCTCTCCTACAATGAGCAGTTCTTC
CASTLGWGDLSYNEQFF
>TRBV25-1|TRBJ2-5|.|TRBD1
TGTGCCAGCAGTGATCTCACAGGGGAGCAAGAGACCCAGTACTTC
CASSDLTGEQETQYF
>TRBV28|TRBJ2-7|.|TRBD1
TGTGCCAGCAGTTTATCCTCAACCGGGACAGGGGGCCCCTACGAGCAGTACTTC
CASSLSSTGTGGPYEQYF
>TRBV10-3|TRBJ2-2|.|TRBD2
TGTGCCATCAGTGAGTCGACGGGGGGTAACACCGGGGAGCTGTTTTTT
CAISESTGGNTGELFF
>TRBV5-1|TRBJ2-3|few|TRBD2
TGCGCCAGCAGCCGGGAGGGCCTAGGGACAGATACGCAGTATTTT
CASSREGLGTDTQYF
>TRBV6-1|TRBJ2-5|.|.
TGTGCCAGCAGTGGCGGAGGGGGGGCCCACCAAGAGACCCAGTACTTC
CASSGGGGAHQETQYF
>TRBV7-6|TRBJ2-2|.|TRBD2
TGTGCCAGCAGCTTAGGGGGACTAGCGGGCCACACCGGGGAGCTGTTTTTT
CASSLGGLAGHTGELFF
>TRBV5-1|TRBJ2-7|.|TRBD2
TGCGCCAGCAGCACTGGCAGAAGGCTAGCGGACTACGAGCAGTACTTC
CASSTGRRLADYEQYF
>TRBV9|TRBJ2-2|.|TRBD2
TGTGCCAGCAGCCAACCCTCCGGGACTAGCGGTGAGGTGAACACCGGGGAGCTGTTTTTT
CASSQPSGTSGEVNTGELFF
>TRBV18|TRBJ2-2|.|TRBD2
TGTGCCAGCTCACCACGGAAGGGTAGCGGGACCGGGGAGCTGTTTTTT
CASSPRKGSGTGELFF
>TRBV5-5|TRBJ1-6|.|TRBD1
TGTGCCAGCAGCTTGGGCACCGGGACAGGGACCACACCCCTCCACTTT
CASSLGTGTGTTPLHF
>TRBV7-9|TRBJ1-2|.|TRBD1
TGTGCCAGCAGCCCTAATAAGGGGGCGGGTGGCTACACCTTC
CASSPNKGAGGYTF
>TRBV6-5|TRBJ1-4|.|.
TGTGCCAGCAGACAAGGGGTGACTAATGAAAAACTGTTTTTT
CASRQGVTNEKLFF
>TRBV19|TRBJ1-1|.|TRBD1
TGTGCCAGTAGTCCGACAGGGTACACTGAAGCTTTCTTT
CASSPTGYTEAFF
>TRBV10-3|TRBJ2-5|few|.
TGTGCCATTTCGGACGGACTCCAAGAGACCCAGTACTTC
CAISDGLQETQYF
>TRBV10-3|TRBJ2-2|.|TRBD2
TGTGCCATAACTAGCGGGGGGCCAGCTACCACCGGGGAGCTGTTTTTT
CAITSGGPATTGELFF
>TRBV6-1|TRBJ2-1|.|TRBD2
TGTGCCATCAGTGTTCCCCCGACTAGCGGACGACCCTACAATGAGCAGTTCTTC
CAISVPPTSGRPYNEQFF
>TRBV2|TRBJ1-5|.|.
TGTGCCAGCACTCGACAGTTCAATCAGCCCCAGCATTTT
CASTRQFNQPQHF
>TRBV7-9|TRBJ2-1|.|TRBD2
TGTGCCAGCAGCTCCCGTAGCGGGGGGGCCCGGGAGCAGTTCTTC
CASSSRSGGAREQFF
>TRBV7-3|TRBJ1-1|.|.
TGTGCCAGCAGCTTAGAATCCCTATTGGACACTGAAGCTTTCTTT
CASSLESLLDTEAFF
>TRBV2|TRBJ2-3|.|TRBD2
TGTGCCAGCAGTTGGCGGGGGAGCACAGATACGCAGTATTTT
CASSWRGSTDTQYF
>TRBV19|TRBJ2-7|few|TRBD1
TGTGCCAGTAGCCGGACAGGGGGCGTCTACGAGCAGTACTTC
CASSRTGGVYEQYF
>TRBV19|TRBJ1-5|few|TRBD1
TGTGCCAGTAGTATAGATAAACAGGGGAGGAATCAGCCCCAGCATTTT
CASSIDKQGRNQPQHF
>TRBV15|TRBJ1-3|.|TRBD1
TGTGCCACCAGCAAACCCACAGGGGTTGGAAACACCATATATTTT
CATSKPTGVGNTIYF
>TRBV11-1|TRBJ2-7|.|.
TGTGCCAGCAGCTTAGCTTGGGAGGAGATCTACGAGCAGTACTTC
CASSLAWEEIYEQYF
>TRBV29-1|TRBJ1-4|once|.
TGCAGCGTTGAAGGGTTCGAGAAAAAACTGTTTTTT
CSVEGFEKKLFF
>TRBV5-4|TRBJ1-1|.|.
TGTGCCAGCAGCTTGGCCACGCGGGCCGAAGCTTTCTTT
CASSLATRAEAFF
>TRBV19|TRBJ2-7|.|.
TGTGCCAGTAGTATAGATCACCAGGGCCAATACGAGCAGTACTTC
CASSIDHQGQYEQYF
>TRBV10-3|TRBJ1-1|.|TRBD1
TGTGCCATCAGCCTGGACAGGGAGAACACTGAAGCTTTCTTT
CAISLDRENTEAFF
>TRBV5-1|TRBJ2-3|once|TRBD2
TGCGCCAGCAGCTTGGGGCTAGCGGGGACAGATACGCAGTATTTT
CASSLGLAGTDTQYF
>TRBV5-1|TRBJ2-7|few|TRBD2
TGCGCCAGCAGGCGGGAGTCGGACCCCGTTCGATACTACGAGCAGTACTTC
CASRRESDPVRYYEQYF
>TRBV10-3|TRBJ2-7|.|.
TGTGCCATCAGGCAACAGGGTAATTACGAGCAGTACTTC
CAIRQQGNYEQYF
>TRBV6-6|TRBJ2-1|.|TRBD1
TGTGCCAGCAGTAACCCGGGACAGGGATACAATGAGCAGTTCTTC
CASSNPGQGYNEQFF
>TRBV7-2|TRBJ1-2|.|TRBD1
TGTGCCAGCAACCTAAACAGGGGCCCTTATGGCTACACCTTC
CASNLNRGPYGYTF
>TRBV5-6|TRBJ1-1|.|.
TGTGCCAGCAGCTTTCCGGGAGACACTGAAGCTTTCTTT
CASSFPGDTEAFF
>TRBV5-4|TRBJ2-3|.|.
TGTGCCAGCAGCTGGGGAGCGGACACAGATACGCAGTATTTT
CASSWGADTDTQYF
>TRBV2|TRBJ2-1|.|.
TGTGCCAGCAGTGAAACAGCCCACTCCTACAATGAGCAGTTCTTC
CASSETAHSYNEQFF
>TRBV5-1|TRBJ2-1|.|TRBD1
TGCGCCAGCAGCGGCGGGACAGGGGTCTACAATGAGCAGTTCTTC
CASSGGTGVYNEQFF
>TRBV5-1|TRBJ2-3|.|TRBD2
TGCGCCAGCAGCCAGGGACTAGCGGGGGACACAGATACGCAGTATTTT
CASSQGLAGDTDTQYF